These 18 T cell receptor beta chains were sequenced from one sample in a study of human T cells and chemical hapten exposure. The time point here: pre-sensitization, week 0. Treatment meaning: therapeutic diphenylcyclopropenone sensitization with weekly scalp DPC. From the RACE reads, TCRdb called clonotypes with MiXCR, one entry per CDR3 protein. The sample lists approximately 260,000 distinct CDR3 sequences; 7.5% to 9% were seen once. The sequenced sample was whole blood, obtained in connection with sensitization to the hapten diphenylcyclopropenone (DPC). The receptors here all came from a man aged 18-30 years with alopecia areata. Some clones in this sample may be carry-over from other donors' samples.

This clonotype has only a few counts. The gene calls are TRBV6-4 and TRBJ2-3; D is ambiguous. The CDR3 contains 16 residues. The germline gives CDR1 MRHNA, CDR2 SNTAGT. The V and J ends lost 2 bases and 1 base respectively, with 13 bases between them. The CDR3 spells CASSDREGRGTDTQYF. The DNA for the CDR3 is TGTGCCAGCAGTGACAGGGAAGGTCGCGGCACAGATACGCAGTATTTT.

This clonotype was seen only a few times. V is TRBV7-2 and J is TRBJ2-5; D possibly corresponds to TRBD2 (6 bases). Germline-derived CDR1 and CDR2 are SGHTA and FQGNSA. V was pared by 8 bases and J by 4 bases, with 17 bases between. The CDR3 covers 14 residues. CDR3 loop: CASQTTRRGETQYF. In nucleotides, the CDR3 is TGTGCCAGCCAAACTACTCGGAGGGGAGAGACCCAGTACTTC. The variable domain in full, completed from reference TRBV7-2 and TRBJ2-5, reads GAGVSQSPSNKVTEKGKDVELRCDPISGHTALYWYRQSLGQGLEFLIYFQGNSAPDKSGLPSDRFSAERTGGSVSTLTIQRTQQEDSAVYLCASQTTRRGETQYFGPGTRLLVL.

This chain links TRBV7-2 with TRBJ2-3; unclear D gene. Trimming removed 1 base from V and 2 bases from J, with 7 bases in between. The CDR3 runs to 14 residues. Germline V lookup: CDR1 SGHTA, CDR2 FQGNSA. This CDR3 reads CASSLEHTTDTQYF. CDR3 nucleotides: TGTGCCAGCAGCTTAGAACATACCACAGATACGCAGTATTTT.

This chain uses TRBV7-9 with TRBJ2-5; 8 nucleotides agree with TRBD2. The CDR3 is 15 residues long. The ends lost 2 bases at V and 2 bases at J; junction bases unmatched: 4. Germline assignment: CDR1 SEHNR and CDR2 FQNEAQ (reference sequence). The CDR3 coding sequence is TGTGCCAGCAGCTTAAGAGCGGGGGTGCAAGAGACCCAGTACTTC. Translation: CASSLRAGVQETQYF.

The V gene is TRBV7-2, the J gene TRBJ1-5; a weak D match, TRBD1 (5 bases). V lost 3 bases and J lost 2, with 11 bases in between. The germline V gene encodes CDR1 SGHTA and CDR2 FQGNSA. The CDR3 runs 15 residues. In DNA form, the CDR3 reads TGTGCCAGCAGCTTCGGACATGGTGGCAATCAGCCCCAGCATTTT. Protein: CASSFGHGGNQPQHF.

This chain uses TRBV7-9 with TRBJ2-1, with D maybe TRBD1 (7 bases). The CDR3 sequence is 14 residues long. CDR1 is SEHNR, CDR2 FQNEAQ, per germline (reference sequence). Trimming took 11 bases from V and 8 from J, leaving 22 bases between them. The CDR3 reads CAGGGGPTGDEQFF. In DNA form, the CDR3 reads TGTGCCGGAGGGGGCGGGCCTACTGGGGATGAGCAGTTCTTC.

In this sample, this clonotype turned up many times. This chain uses TRBV20-1 with TRBJ2-3; 7 nucleotides match TRBD2. Germline CDR1 is DFQATT and CDR2 is SNEGSKA (reference sequence). The CDR3 is 16 amino acids. V shed 5 bases, J shed 2 bases, and the junction held 13 bases outside the gene matches. CDR3 loop: CSAPRLAWGLTDTQYF. In DNA, the CDR3 is TGCAGTGCTCCAAGACTAGCTTGGGGCCTCACAGATACGCAGTATTTT.

This clonotype was recorded at least ten times. The gene calls are TRBV27 and TRBJ2-7; possibly TRBD1 for D (5 bases). Trimming pared 5 bases from V and 2 bases from J, leaving 13 bases between. CDR1 and CDR2 from the germline V gene are MNHEY and SMNVEV (reference sequence). This CDR3 is built from 14 residues. The CDR3 nucleotides read TGTGCCAGCAGTATACGACAGTCCGCCTACGAGCAGTACTTC. It specifies CASSIRQSAYEQYF.

This clonotype was seen many times. The chain uses TRBV20-1 and TRBJ1-2, with TRBD1 matching over 10 bases. Trimming at V came to 5 bases and at J to 4 bases, leaving 7 bases not matched to a gene. In germline, CDR1 is DFQATT, CDR2 SNEGSKA (reference sequence). The CDR3 totals 14 residues. The CDR3 DNA follows: TGCAGTGCTCCTGACAGGGGGCGCACCTATGGCTACACCTTC. It is translated as CSAPDRGRTYGYTF.

This clonotype occurred many times. The chain is built from TRBV7-2 and TRBJ1-2; 11 bases line up with TRBD1. The germline CDR1 and CDR2 sequences are SGHTA and FQGNSA. V lost 5 bases to trimming and J lost 2 bases; unmatched junction nucleotides: 4. CDR3 length: 15 amino acids. CDR3 nucleotides: TGTGCCAGCAGCCAGGACAGGGGGCGAAACTATGGCTACACCTTC. Translation: CASSQDRGRNYGYTF.

This clonotype was found a few times. The V gene is TRBV28, the J gene TRBJ1-1; the D gene is possibly TRBD1 (6 bases). This CDR3 comprises 18 residues. V lost 3 bases to trimming and J lost 1 base, with 21 bases between them. Germline-derived CDR1 and CDR2 are MDHEN and SYDVKM. This CDR3 is CASSFIYGTGTSNTEAFF. Written as DNA, the CDR3 is TGTGCCAGCAGTTTCATATATGGGACCGGGACATCGAACACTGAAGCTTTCTTT.

This chain links TRBV10-3 with TRBJ1-2; D uncertain. The germline gives CDR1 ENHRY, CDR2 SYGVKD. V shed 3 bases and J shed 4 bases, with 9 bases lying between them. The CDR3 sequence is 13 residues long. The CDR3 sequence: CAISDGRGYGYTF. CDR3 bases: TGTGCCATCAGTGACGGGCGCGGCTATGGCTACACCTTC.

CDR3 sequence reads: CASSYDAPSGPYNEQFF. CDR3 sequence (DNA): TGTGCCAGCAGCTACGACGCCCCTAGCGGGCCGTACAATGAGCAGTTCTTC. The chain has TRBV7-2 and TRBJ2-1; 8 bases map to TRBD2. The CDR3 is made up of 17 amino acids. Germline V gene sequence: CDR1 SGHTA, CDR2 FQGNSA. Trimming at V came to 4 bases and at J to 4 bases, leaving 12 bases not matched to a gene. The entire variable domain, with the rest obtained from reference TRBV7-2 and TRBJ2-1, is as follows: GAGVSQSPSNKVTEKGKDVELRCDPISGHTALYWYRQSLGQGLEFLIYFQGNSAPDKSGLPSDRFSAERTGGSVSTLTIQRTQQEDSAVYLCASSYDAPSGPYNEQFFGPGTRLTVL.

This clonotype was counted many times. The genes are TRBV7-2 and TRBJ1-6; TRBD1 might be the D (5 bases). The CDR3 totals 15 residues. The germline gives CDR1 SGHTA, CDR2 FQGNSA. Trimming took 2 bases from V and 6 from J, leaving 11 bases between them. In DNA form, the CDR3 reads TGTGCCAGCAGCTTAAAGGGGCAGGGTAATTCACCCCTCCACTTT. Protein product: CASSLKGQGNSPLHF.

This clonotype came up a few times. The chain recombines TRBV11-2 with TRBJ1-6, with D unresolved. V was shortened by 2 bases and J by 4 bases, with 6 bases between the two germline ends. The germline V gene encodes CDR1 SGHAT and CDR2 FQNNGV. This CDR3 spans 14 amino acids. CDR3 sequence (DNA): TGTGCCAGCAGCTTAACGCAATATAATTCACCCCTCCACTTT. Residues: CASSLTQYNSPLHF.

This clonotype was recorded a few times. The V call is TRBV12-5, the J call TRBJ2-5; 9 nucleotides align to TRBD1. J was trimmed by 0 bases and V by 3 bases; bases with no gene match: 2. The CDR3 loop spans 15 amino acids. The germline V gene has CDR1 LGHNT and CDR2 FRNRAP. CDR3 bases: TGTGCTAGTGGTTTCGGGGACAGGGACCAAGAGACCCAGTACTTC. Its protein product is CASGFGDRDQETQYF.

The CDR3 DNA is TGTGCCAGCAGCTGGGGGGTCAACACCGGGGAGCTGTTTTTT. This encodes CASSWGVNTGELFF. The V call is TRBV7-2, the J call TRBJ2-2; TRBD2 might be the D (6 bases). In germline, CDR1 is SGHTA, CDR2 FQGNSA. CDR3 size: 14 residues. Trimming left V 4 bases short and J 2 bases short, with 8 bases between.

This clonotype was seen a few times. The chain is built from TRBV7-2 and TRBJ2-1; D ambiguous. Per germline, CDR1 SGHTA and CDR2 FQGNSA. The V end was cut by 6 bases, the J end by 5 bases, with 5 bases between. The CDR3 is made up of 11 amino acids. The CDR3 loop is CASRKNNEQFF. CDR3 DNA: TGTGCCAGCAGGAAGAACAATGAGCAGTTCTTC.